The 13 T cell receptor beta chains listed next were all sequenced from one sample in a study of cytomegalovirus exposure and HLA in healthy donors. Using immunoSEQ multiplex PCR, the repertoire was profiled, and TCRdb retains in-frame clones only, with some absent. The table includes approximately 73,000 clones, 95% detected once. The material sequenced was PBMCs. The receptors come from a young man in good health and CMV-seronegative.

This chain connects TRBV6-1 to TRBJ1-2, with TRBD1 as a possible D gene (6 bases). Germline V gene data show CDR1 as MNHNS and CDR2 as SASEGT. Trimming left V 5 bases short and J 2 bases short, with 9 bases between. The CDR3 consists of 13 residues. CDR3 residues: CASSPDRNYGYTF. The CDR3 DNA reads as TGTGCCAGCAGTCCCGACAGGAACTATGGCTACACCTTC.

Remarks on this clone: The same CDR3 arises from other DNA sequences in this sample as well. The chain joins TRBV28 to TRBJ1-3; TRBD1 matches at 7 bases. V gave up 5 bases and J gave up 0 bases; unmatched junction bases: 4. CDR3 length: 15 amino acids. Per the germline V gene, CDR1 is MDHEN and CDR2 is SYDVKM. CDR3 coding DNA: TGTGCCAGCAGTCCAGGGACAGTCTCTGGAAACACCATATATTTT. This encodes CASSPGTVSGNTIYF.

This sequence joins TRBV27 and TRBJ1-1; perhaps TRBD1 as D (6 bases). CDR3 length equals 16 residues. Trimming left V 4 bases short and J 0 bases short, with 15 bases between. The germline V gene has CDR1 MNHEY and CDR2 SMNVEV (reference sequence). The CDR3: CASSSLMTGMNTEAFF. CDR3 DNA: TGTGCCAGCAGTTCGTTGATGACAGGCATGAACACTGAAGCTTTCTTT.

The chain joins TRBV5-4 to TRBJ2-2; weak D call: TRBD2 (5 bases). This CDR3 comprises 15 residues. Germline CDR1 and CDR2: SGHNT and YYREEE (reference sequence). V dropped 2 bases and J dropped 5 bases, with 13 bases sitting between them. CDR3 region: CASSLGGRGTGELFF. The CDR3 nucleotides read TGTGCCAGCAGCTTAGGCGGTCGGGGAACCGGGGAGCTGTTTTTT.

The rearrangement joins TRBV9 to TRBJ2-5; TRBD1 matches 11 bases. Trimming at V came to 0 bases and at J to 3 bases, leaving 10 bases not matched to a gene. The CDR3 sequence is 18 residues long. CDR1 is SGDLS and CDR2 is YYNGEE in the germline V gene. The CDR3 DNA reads TGTGCCAGCAGCGTAGAGGGGACAGGGGGTTTTGGGAAAGAGACCCAGTACTTC. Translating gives CASSVEGTGGFGKETQYF.

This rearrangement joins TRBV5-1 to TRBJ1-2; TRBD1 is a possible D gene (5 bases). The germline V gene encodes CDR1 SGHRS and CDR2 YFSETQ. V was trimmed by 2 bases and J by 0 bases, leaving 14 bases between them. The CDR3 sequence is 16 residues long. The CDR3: CASSFTGAEANYGYTF. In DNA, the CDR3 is TGCGCCAGCAGCTTCACAGGTGCTGAGGCTAACTATGGCTACACCTTC. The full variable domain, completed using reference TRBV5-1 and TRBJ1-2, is KAGVTQTPRYLIKTRGQQVTLSCSPISGHRSVSWYQQTPGQGLQFLFEYFSETQRNKGNFPGRFSGRQFSNSRSEMNVSTLELGDSALYLCASSFTGAEANYGYTFGSGTRLTVV.

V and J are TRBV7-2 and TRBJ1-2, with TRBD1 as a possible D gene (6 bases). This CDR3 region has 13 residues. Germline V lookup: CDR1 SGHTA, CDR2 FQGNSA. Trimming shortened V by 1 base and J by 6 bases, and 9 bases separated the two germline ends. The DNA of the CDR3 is TGTGCCAGCAGCTTAGAGTCAGGGGATGGCTACACCTTC. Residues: CASSLESGDGYTF.

The CDR3 reads CATWRGNTQYF. As DNA, the CDR3 is TGTGCCACCTGGCGGGGGAATACGCAGTATTTT. This chain joins TRBV19 and TRBJ2-3; 7 bases match TRBD2. The V segment lost 10 bases and the J segment 7 bases; nucleotides outside the gene matches: 5. The germline CDR1 and CDR2 sequences are LNHDA and SQIVND (reference sequence). The CDR3 runs 11 residues.

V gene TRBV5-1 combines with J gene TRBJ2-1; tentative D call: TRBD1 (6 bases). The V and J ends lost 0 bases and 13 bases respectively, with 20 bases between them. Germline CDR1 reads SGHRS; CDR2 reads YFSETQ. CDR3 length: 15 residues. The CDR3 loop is CASSLDGTSLTSQFF. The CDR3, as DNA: TGCGCCAGCAGCTTGGATGGGACATCCTTAACAAGTCAGTTCTTC.

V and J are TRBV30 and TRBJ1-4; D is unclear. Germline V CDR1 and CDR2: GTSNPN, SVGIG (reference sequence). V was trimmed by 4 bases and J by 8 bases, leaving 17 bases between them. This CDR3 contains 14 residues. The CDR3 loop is CAWNLPGRREKLFF. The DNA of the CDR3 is TGTGCCTGGAACCTCCCGGGGAGGAGGGAAAAACTGTTTTTT.

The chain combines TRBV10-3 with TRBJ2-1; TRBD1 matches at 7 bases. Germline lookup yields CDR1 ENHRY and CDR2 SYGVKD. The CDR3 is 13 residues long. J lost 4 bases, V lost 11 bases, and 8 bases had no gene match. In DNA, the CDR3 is TGTGCCGTCCGGGACAGTGAATACAATGAGCAGTTCTTC. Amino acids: CAVRDSEYNEQFF.

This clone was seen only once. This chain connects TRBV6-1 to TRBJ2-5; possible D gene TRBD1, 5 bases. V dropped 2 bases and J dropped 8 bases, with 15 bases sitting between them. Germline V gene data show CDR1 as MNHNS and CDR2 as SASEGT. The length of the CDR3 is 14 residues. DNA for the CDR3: TGTGCCAGCAGTGAATGGACACCCCACGTAACCCAGTACTTC. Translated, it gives CASSEWTPHVTQYF.

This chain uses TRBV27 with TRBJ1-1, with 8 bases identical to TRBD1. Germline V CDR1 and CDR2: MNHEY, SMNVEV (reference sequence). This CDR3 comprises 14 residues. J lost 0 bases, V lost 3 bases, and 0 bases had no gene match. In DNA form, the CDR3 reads TGTGCCAGCAGTTTGACAGGGGTGAACACTGAAGCTTTCTTT. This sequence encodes CASSLTGVNTEAFF.